This TCR beta chain was found in a study of T cells in Graves' hyperthyroidism and ophthalmopathy. Using RNA transcripts as the source, TCR beta CDR3 regions were amplified. A set of HTBI primers served as the primers for a first-round RT-PCR of the TCR CDR3. In TCRdb, the multiplex PCR reads were re-called with MiXCR into one record per CDR3 protein. The sample has some 460,000 distinct CDR3 sequences; less than 20% are singletons. The germline gives CDR1 DFQATT, CDR2 SNEGSKA (reference sequence). The CDR3 length is 13 residues. V was trimmed by 2 bases and J by 1 base, leaving 8 bases between them. Patients counted as stable if ophthalmopathy did not develop within 18 months. Patients aged 18 to 65 had newly diagnosed hyperthyroidism of under 2 months' duration.

This TCR was sampled from a young woman with Graves' hyperthyroidism. The sequenced sample was blood. The rearrangement links TRBV20-1 to TRBJ1-1, with D possibly being TRBD1 (5 bases). The CDR3 DNA sequence: TGCAGTGCTAGACCCACAGGGAACACTGAAGCTTTCTTT. Encoded protein: CSARPTGNTEAFF.